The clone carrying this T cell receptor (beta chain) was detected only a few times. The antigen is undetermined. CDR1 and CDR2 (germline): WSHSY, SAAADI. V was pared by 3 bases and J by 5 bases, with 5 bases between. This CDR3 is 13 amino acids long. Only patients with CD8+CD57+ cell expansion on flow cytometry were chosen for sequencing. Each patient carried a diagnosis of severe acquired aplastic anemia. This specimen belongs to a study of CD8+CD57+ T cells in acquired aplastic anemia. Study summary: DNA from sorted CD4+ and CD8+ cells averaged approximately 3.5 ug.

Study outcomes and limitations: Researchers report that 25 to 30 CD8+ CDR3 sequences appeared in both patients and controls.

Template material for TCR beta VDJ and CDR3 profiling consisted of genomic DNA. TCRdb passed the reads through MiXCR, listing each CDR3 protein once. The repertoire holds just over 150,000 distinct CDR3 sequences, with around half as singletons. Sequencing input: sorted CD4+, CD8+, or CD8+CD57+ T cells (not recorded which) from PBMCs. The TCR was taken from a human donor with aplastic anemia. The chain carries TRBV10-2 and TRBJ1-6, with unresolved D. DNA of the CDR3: TGCGCCAGCAGTGACAGAAATAATTCACCCCTCCACTTT. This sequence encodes CASSDRNNSPLHF.